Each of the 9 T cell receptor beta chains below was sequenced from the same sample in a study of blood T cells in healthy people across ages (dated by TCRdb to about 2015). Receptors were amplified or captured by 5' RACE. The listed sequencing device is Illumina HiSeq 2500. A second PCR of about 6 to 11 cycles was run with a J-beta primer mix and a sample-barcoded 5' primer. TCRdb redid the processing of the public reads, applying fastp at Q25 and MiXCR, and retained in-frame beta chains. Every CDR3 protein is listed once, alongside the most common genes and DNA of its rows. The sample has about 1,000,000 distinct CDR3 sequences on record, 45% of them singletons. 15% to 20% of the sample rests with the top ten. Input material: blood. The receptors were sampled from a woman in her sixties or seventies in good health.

CDR3 sequence: CASRSRSNQPQHF. CDR3 nucleotides: TGTGCCAGCAGGTCGAGGAGCAATCAGCCCCAGCATTTT. This sequence joins TRBV2 and TRBJ1-5; no reliable D call. This CDR3 is 13 amino acids long. CDR1 is SNHLY, CDR2 FYNNEI, per germline. Trimming took off 6 bases at V and 1 base at J, with 7 bases between the two ends.

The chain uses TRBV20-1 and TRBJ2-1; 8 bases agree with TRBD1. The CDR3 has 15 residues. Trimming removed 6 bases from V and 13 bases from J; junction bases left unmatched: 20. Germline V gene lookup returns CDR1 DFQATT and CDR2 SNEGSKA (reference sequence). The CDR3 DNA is TGCAGTGCCGTATCCGGGACAGGCCTGGAGGAGACCCAGTTCTTC. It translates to CSAVSGTGLEETQFF.

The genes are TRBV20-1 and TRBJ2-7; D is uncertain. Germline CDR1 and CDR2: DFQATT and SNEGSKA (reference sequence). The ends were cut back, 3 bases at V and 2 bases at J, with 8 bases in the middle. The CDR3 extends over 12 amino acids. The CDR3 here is CSASPLTYEQYF. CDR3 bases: TGCAGTGCTAGCCCGTTAACCTACGAGCAGTACTTC.

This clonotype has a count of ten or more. CDR3 sequence (DNA): TGTGCCAGCAGCCCTACAGGGAACTATGGCTACACCTTC. It encodes CASSPTGNYGYTF. The chain uses TRBV12-3 or TRBV12-4 and TRBJ1-2, with D tentatively TRBD1 (6 bases). The CDR3 consists of 13 residues. Trimming pared 6 bases from V and 2 bases from J, leaving 10 bases between.

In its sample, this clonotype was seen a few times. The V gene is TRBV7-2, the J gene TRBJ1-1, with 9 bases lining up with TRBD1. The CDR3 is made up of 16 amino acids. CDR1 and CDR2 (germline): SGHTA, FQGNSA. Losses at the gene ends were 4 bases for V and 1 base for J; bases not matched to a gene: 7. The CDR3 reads CASSSTGGGRNTEAFF. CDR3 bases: TGTGCCAGCAGCTCCACAGGGGGCGGAAGGAACACTGAAGCTTTCTTT.

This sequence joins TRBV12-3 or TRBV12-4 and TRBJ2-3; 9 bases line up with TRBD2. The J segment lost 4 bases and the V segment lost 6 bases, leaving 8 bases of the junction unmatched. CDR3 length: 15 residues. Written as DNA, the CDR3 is TGTGCCAGCAGGACTAGCGGCCTAGCCGCAGATACGCAGTATTTT. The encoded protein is CASRTSGLAADTQYF.

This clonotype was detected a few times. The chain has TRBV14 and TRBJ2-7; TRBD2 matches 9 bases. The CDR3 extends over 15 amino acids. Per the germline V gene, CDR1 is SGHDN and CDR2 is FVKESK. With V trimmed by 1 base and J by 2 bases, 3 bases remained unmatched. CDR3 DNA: TGTGCCAGCAGCCAAGGACTAGCGGTGACCTACGAGCAGTACTTC. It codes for CASSQGLAVTYEQYF.

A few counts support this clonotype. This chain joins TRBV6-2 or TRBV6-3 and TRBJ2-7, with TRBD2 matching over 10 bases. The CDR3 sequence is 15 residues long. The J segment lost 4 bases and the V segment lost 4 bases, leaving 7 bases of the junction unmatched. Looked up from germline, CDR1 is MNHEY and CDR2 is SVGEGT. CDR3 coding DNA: TGTGCCAGCAGTTCCAGCGGGAGGGTTATATACGAGCAGTACTTC. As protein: CASSSSGRVIYEQYF.

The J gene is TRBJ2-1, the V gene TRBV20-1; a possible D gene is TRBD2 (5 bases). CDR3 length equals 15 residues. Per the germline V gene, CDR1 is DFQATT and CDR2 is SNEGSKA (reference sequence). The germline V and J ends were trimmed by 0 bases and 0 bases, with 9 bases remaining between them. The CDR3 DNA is TGCAGTGCTAGAGATGCGGGTTTCTCCTACAATGAGCAGTTCTTC. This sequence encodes CSARDAGFSYNEQFF.